Given below is one T cell receptor (beta chain) in context. No antigen is known for it. No clone much larger than this one lies a single base away; base qualities are absent. The sample belongs to a study of a mutant IDH1 vaccine in newly diagnosed glioma (dated by TCRdb to the early 2020s). Looking at the study overall: Patients were given eight vaccinations, in weeks 1, 3, 5, 7, 11, 15, 19 and 23, which matched visits V03 through V10. In the chemotherapy-containing groups, vaccination started alongside temozolomide cycles, whereas in patients who had radiotherapy alone it started 4-6 weeks after radiotherapy. Of the 32 patients who were treated, 62.5% were male and approximately 40% were female, and the mean age was about 37 years. Before enrollment, most patients had been given radiochemotherapy with temozolomide as standard therapy, while the rest had received either radiotherapy alone or temozolomide alone. Peripheral blood was drawn at six visits: V03 (baseline), V05, V07, V10, V12 and V13. Longitudinal TCRB deep sequencing was performed for some 25 treated patients wherever samples were available for exploratory analyses. Broader findings and caveats from the paper: Immune responses induced by the vaccine were seen in 90% to 95% of patients across multiple MHC alleles. Pseudoprogression appeared unrelated to alterations in the top peripheral T cell clonotypes detected by TCRB sequencing. According to the authors, sample limitations meant that analyses of patient blood samples could not be reproduced. PBMC samples for TCRB deep sequencing were selected based on availability.

Library method: the immunoSEQ multiplex PCR assay. Rearranged TCR beta chain sequences were amplified with the hsTCRB Kit following the manufacturer's protocol. An Illumina MiSeq was used to sequence the TCRB libraries. The source study handled its data this way. The proprietary platform of the kit vendor was used for demultiplexing, trimming and gene mapping. TCRdb took over this immuneACCESS table, retaining in-frame rearrangements with V and J assigned. Such tables are incomplete; in checked studies, under half of the missing clones stem from an unresolved V gene, and the remainder is unexplained. The DNA gave D and trimming, while V, J and clone size come from that table. The table for this sample lists tens of thousands of clones; roughly 70% of them were counted only once. The ten largest clones add up to more than 9.5% of the sample. This specimen's time point label, interpreted: week 11, during vaccination. Every vaccine dose consisted of 300 ug of a 20-mer mutant IDH1 peptide in Montanide, administered subcutaneously together with topical imiquimod. Newly diagnosed WHO grade 3 or 4 IDH1-mutant astrocytomas showing loss of nuclear ATRX were present in the donors. The samples were drawn from NOA16, a multicentre, single-arm, open-label phase I trial in Germany that tested a mutant IDH1 peptide vaccine in humans for the first time. Genomic DNA for TCRB sequencing was extracted from EDTA blood using the DNeasy Blood and Tissue Kit.

V and J are trimmed by 5 bases and 0 bases, and the gene matches miss 6 bases of the junction. The CDR3 covers 16 residues, taking in both the cysteine and the phenylalanine. Kept here is only the CDR3 DNA, which spans 48 bases and is read in frame from base 1. The germline V gene provides CDR1 SGHRS and CDR2 YFSETQ. The sequence came from a man between 18 and 35 years old with glioma. Some clones in this sample may be carry-over from other donors' samples. The input for sequencing was peripheral blood mononuclear cells (PBMCs), taken from a glioma patient whose treatment included an IDH1 peptide vaccine. The sequence links TRBV5-1 to TRBJ2-3, with 10 central nucleotides matching TRBD2. The DNA sequence is TGCGCCAGCAGGAGTAGCGGGGGGTATAGCACAGATACGCAGTATTTT. This gives the protein CASRSSGGYSTDTQYF.